The 31 T cell receptor beta chains listed next were all sequenced from one sample in a study of long-term antiretroviral therapy in people with HIV. It was version v3.0 of the immunoSEQ assay that was run at survey level. The method was immunoSEQ multiplex PCR; TCRdb's version includes in-frame clones alone and lacks a portion of them. This table holds approximately 17,000 clones, approximately 71% found once. Sequences were derived from unsorted PBMCs, sampled 1.5 years before starting antiretroviral therapy. The origin of the receptors is a woman between 50 and 59 years old with HIV.

The chain has TRBV5-1 and TRBJ2-6, with no clear D. V shed 0 bases and J shed 6 bases, with 7 bases lying between them. CDR1 is SGHRS, CDR2 YFSETQ, per germline. The CDR3 sequence is 14 residues long. CDR3 nucleotide sequence: TGCGCCAGCAGCTTGGGCTCGGAGGCCAACGTCCTGACTTTC. Translating it yields CASSLGSEANVLTF.

This sequence joins TRBV9 and TRBJ1-6; D remains ambiguous. CDR3 length: 16 amino acids. V was clipped by 0 bases and J by 2 bases, with 9 bases between them. The germline V gene has CDR1 SGDLS and CDR2 YYNGEE. CDR3 amino acids: CASSVDPDTYNSPLHF. CDR3 sequence (DNA): TGTGCCAGCAGCGTAGATCCAGACACCTATAATTCACCCCTCCACTTT.

The chain couples TRBV5-5 to TRBJ2-7, with TRBD1 as a possible D gene (5 bases). The V end was cut by 4 bases, the J end by 5 bases, with 13 bases between. Germline values: CDR1 SGHKS, CDR2 YYEKEE (reference sequence). The CDR3 is 13 residues long. CDR3 residues: CASSTSDTHEQYV. DNA for the CDR3: TGTGCCAGCAGCACTTCGGACACCCACGAGCAGTACGTC.

The genes are TRBV29-1 and TRBJ2-2, with 8 positions matching TRBD2. Germline V gives CDR1 SQVTM, CDR2 ANQGSEA. This CDR3 is 16 amino acids long. After removal of 7 bases from V and 0 bases from J, the junction contained 10 bases not matched to a gene. This chain's CDR3 is CSAGNGGVTNTGELFF. Written as DNA, the CDR3 is TGCAGCGCAGGCAACGGGGGGGTGACGAACACCGGGGAGCTGTTTTTT.

The chain combines TRBV14 with TRBJ2-5, with 15 bases fitting TRBD2. The V gene's germline CDR1 is SGHDN and CDR2 FVKESK. The CDR3 consists of 18 residues. The V segment lost 1 base and the J segment 5 bases; nucleotides outside the gene matches: 8. The CDR3 sequence is CASSQVGGLAGGVETQYF. Here the CDR3 DNA reads TGTGCCAGCAGCCAAGTTGGAGGACTAGCGGGAGGGGTGGAGACCCAGTACTTC.

The chain uses TRBV14 and TRBJ1-1; 9 nucleotides match TRBD1. Germline V lookup: CDR1 SGHDN, CDR2 FVKESK. The CDR3 runs 17 residues. Unmatched junction bases numbered 15, after V lost 4 bases and J lost 6 bases. The chain's CDR3 is CASSRRPGTGKRPEAFF. CDR3 nucleotides: TGTGCCAGCAGCCGCCGTCCCGGGACAGGGAAGAGGCCTGAAGCTTTCTTT.

The V and J genes are TRBV7-9 and TRBJ2-3; perhaps D is TRBD1 or TRBD2 (6 bases each). The CDR3 is 15 residues long. Per germline, CDR1 SEHNR and CDR2 FQNEAQ (reference sequence). Trimming removed 1 base at V and 9 bases at J, with 17 bases between. For the CDR3, the DNA is TGTGCCAGCAGCTTAGTGGCAGGGGTGGGAGGAACGCAGTATTTT. Its translation: CASSLVAGVGGTQYF.

This sequence joins TRBV15 and TRBJ1-2; 10 positions agree with TRBD1. There are 14 residues in the CDR3. J gave up 12 bases and V 2 bases, and 9 bases lay outside the gene matches. CDR1 is LNHNV and CDR2 is YYDKDF in the germline V gene (reference sequence). The CDR3: CATSRTGTGDADTF. The CDR3 DNA sequence: TGTGCCACCAGCAGAACCGGGACAGGGGACGCAGACACCTTC.

The V call is TRBV7-3, the J call TRBJ2-6; 7 nucleotides agree with TRBD2. The V gene's germline CDR1 is SGHTA and CDR2 FQGTGA. The CDR3 contains 17 residues. V lost 3 bases, J lost 0 bases, and 5 bases stayed unmatched. CDR3 sequence reads: CASSFGAGDSGANVLTF. The CDR3 coding sequence is TGTGCCAGCAGCTTCGGTGCGGGGGACTCTGGGGCCAACGTCCTGACTTTC.

The chain couples TRBV10-1 to TRBJ2-4; TRBD1 aligns across 12 bases. From germline, CDR1 is WNHNN and CDR2 SYGVQD (reference sequence). V gave up 6 bases and J gave up 3 bases; unmatched junction bases: 12. The CDR3 extends over 18 amino acids. The CDR3 sequence is CASSAGTGGLVGKNIQYF. In DNA, the CDR3 is TGCGCCAGCAGCGCGGGGACAGGGGGCTTAGTAGGCAAAAACATTCAGTACTTC.

This chain uses TRBV6-6 with TRBJ2-3, with TRBD1 identical over 10 bases. Germline values: CDR1 MNHNY, CDR2 SVGAGI (reference sequence). With V trimmed by 8 bases and J by 3 bases, 11 bases remained unmatched. The CDR3 sequence is 16 residues long. The CDR3 bases are TGTGCCAGCGGCGACCCCCGGGACAGGGGAACAGATACGCAGTATTTT. Protein product: CASGDPRDRGTDTQYF.

This clone has just a few counts. The CDR3 spells CAWSPTGYGYTF. The DNA of the CDR3 is TGTGCCTGGAGTCCAACAGGGTACGGCTACACCTTC. V usage is TRBV30 and J usage is TRBJ1-2; maybe TRBD1 (6 bases). This CDR3 spans 12 amino acids. V shed 2 bases and J shed 8 bases, with 12 bases lying between them. Germline CDR1 is GTSNPN and CDR2 is SVGIG (reference sequence).

The rearrangement links TRBV20-1 to TRBJ1-1; D is unclear. The V end lost 6 bases, the J end lost 4 bases, and 9 bases lay between the germline ends. The CDR3 runs 11 residues. Germline CDR1 is DFQATT and CDR2 is SNEGSKA (reference sequence). The CDR3 is CSASDATEAFF. The CDR3 coding sequence is TGCAGTGCGTCGGACGCCACTGAAGCTTTCTTT.

The chain has TRBV27 and TRBJ2-4; the D is unclear. Per germline, CDR1 MNHEY and CDR2 SMNVEV (reference sequence). With 5 bases removed from V and 0 bases from J, the gap between germline ends came to 17 bases. The CDR3 length is 17 residues. The CDR3 sequence: CASSPLSQSGAKNIQYF. In DNA, the CDR3 is TGTGCCAGCAGTCCCCTTTCCCAATCGGGAGCCAAAAACATTCAGTACTTC.

In its sample, this clone is large. This chain joins TRBV28 and TRBJ2-1, with a tentative D call TRBD1 (5 bases). The germline V and J ends were trimmed by 7 bases and 1 base, with 8 bases remaining between them. The CDR3 is 13 amino acids. CDR1 is MDHEN and CDR2 is SYDVKM in the germline V gene. Written as DNA, the CDR3 is TGTGCCAGCATTAGGGGATCCTACAATGAGCAGTTCTTC. Its translation is CASIRGSYNEQFF.

This clone was recorded only once. The chain recombines TRBV30 with TRBJ2-2, with D unclear. Trimming cost V 2 bases and J 5 bases, with 9 bases left between them. Germline lookup yields CDR1 GTSNPN and CDR2 SVGIG (reference sequence). This CDR3 has 13 amino acids. As DNA, the CDR3 is TGTGCCTGGAGTCCCCTGATGACCGGGGAGCTGTTTTTT. Translating gives CAWSPLMTGELFF.

The rearrangement links TRBV6-1 to TRBJ2-1; 10 bases agree with TRBD1. V was pared by 8 bases and J by 5 bases, with 6 bases of the junction left unmatched. This CDR3 is 14 amino acids long. Germline V gives CDR1 MNHNS, CDR2 SASEGT. CDR3 nucleotides: TGTGCCAGCCTCGGGACAGGGGAAAACAATGAGCAGTTCTTC. Its translation is CASLGTGENNEQFF.

The chain carries TRBV5-8 and TRBJ1-5; weak D call: TRBD1 (5 bases). The CDR3 sequence is 17 residues long. Germline CDR1 is SGHTS and CDR2 is YDEGEE. The V end was cut by 4 bases, the J end by 0 bases, with 17 bases between. CDR3 sequence reads: CASSTPSGTASNQPQHF. The CDR3 region has the DNA TGTGCCAGCAGCACCCCTTCCGGGACGGCTAGCAATCAGCCCCAGCATTTT.

The V call is TRBV18, the J call TRBJ2-7; 9 bases are a match to TRBD1. The germline gives CDR1 KGHSH, CDR2 LQKENI. This CDR3 spans 14 amino acids. The trim removed 3 bases at V and 1 base at J, leaving 1 base unmatched. CDR3 region: CASSPGQGSYEQYV. The CDR3 DNA follows: TGTGCCAGCTCACCTGGACAGGGGTCCTACGAGCAGTACGTC.

The gene calls are TRBV4-1 and TRBJ1-6, with 8 bases that match TRBD1. V was clipped by 7 bases and J by 6 bases; unmatched bases: 5. The CDR3 loop spans 14 amino acids. Per germline, CDR1 MGHRA and CDR2 YSYEKL. CDR3 residues: CASMETGANSPLHF. CDR3 in DNA: TGCGCCAGCATGGAGACAGGGGCTAATTCACCCCTCCACTTT.

Comment on this clone: Other DNA sequences in this specimen translate into the identical CDR3. V is TRBV2 and J is TRBJ2-5; 9 positions agree with TRBD1. Germline V gene lookup returns CDR1 SNHLY and CDR2 FYNNEI. V was clipped by 6 bases and J by 5 bases; unmatched bases: 1. This CDR3 contains 12 residues. This CDR3 is CASRGQGETQYF. DNA of the CDR3: TGTGCCAGCAGAGGACAGGGGGAGACCCAGTACTTC.

V and J are TRBV7-8 and TRBJ1-1; no clear D gene. The CDR3 is 16 amino acids. Germline V gene sequence: CDR1 SGHVS, CDR2 FQNEAQ. With 1 base removed from V and 5 bases from J, the gap between germline ends came to 17 bases. The CDR3 here is CASSLDFSPLWTEAFF. In DNA, the CDR3 is TGTGCCAGCAGCTTAGATTTCTCTCCCCTTTGGACTGAAGCTTTCTTT.

V and J are TRBV5-1 and TRBJ1-2; weak D call: TRBD1 (5 bases). The germline V gene has CDR1 SGHRS and CDR2 YFSETQ. The ends were cut back, 3 bases at V and 3 bases at J, with 12 bases in the middle. The CDR3 spans 14 residues. The CDR3 is CASSSGQGHYGYTF. The CDR3 nucleotides read TGCGCCAGCAGCTCCGGGCAGGGCCACTATGGCTACACCTTC.

This chain links TRBV30 with TRBJ2-1; TRBD1 agrees at 10 bases. V lost 5 bases to trimming and J lost 3 bases; unmatched junction nucleotides: 4. From germline, CDR1 is GTSNPN and CDR2 SVGIG (reference sequence). CDR3 length: 14 amino acids. For the CDR3, the DNA is TGTGCCTGGTTCCGGGACAGGGGCTACAATGAGCAGTTCTTC. Translating it yields CAWFRDRGYNEQFF.

V usage is TRBV20-1 and J usage is TRBJ2-3; no firm D call. The CDR3 length is 10 residues. CDR1 is DFQATT, CDR2 SNEGSKA, per germline (reference sequence). Trimming took 6 bases from V and 6 from J, leaving 7 bases between them. The CDR3: CSALTDTQYF. Written as DNA, the CDR3 is TGCAGTGCCCTAACGGATACGCAGTATTTT.

The CDR3 region has the DNA TGTGCCAGCAGTGAAGCGGCCCGGAACACTGAAGCTTTCTTT. Protein product: CASSEAARNTEAFF. This chain connects TRBV2 to TRBJ1-1, with D uncertain. This CDR3 has 14 amino acids. Germline V lookup: CDR1 SNHLY, CDR2 FYNNEI. Trimming stripped 0 bases from V and 1 base from J, with 6 bases between. Full variable domain (outside the CDR3, taken from reference TRBV2 and TRBJ1-1): EPEVTQTPSHQVTQMGQEVILRCVPISNHLYFYWYRQILGQKVEFLVSFYNNEISEKSEIFDDQFSVERPDGSNFTLKIRSTKLEDSAMYFCASSEAARNTEAFFGQGTRLTVV.

The CDR3 loop reads CASSFLPGQVLNEQFF. CDR3 coding DNA: TGTGCCAGCAGCTTCCTACCGGGACAGGTTCTTAATGAGCAGTTCTTC. J is TRBJ2-1 and V is TRBV5-6; TRBD1 agrees at 8 bases. The CDR3 consists of 16 residues. The V gene end was trimmed by 2 bases and the J gene end by 7 bases; junction bases not matched to a gene: 11. Germline lookup yields CDR1 SGHDT and CDR2 YYEEEE. Together with reference TRBV5-6 and TRBJ2-1, the CDR3 gives the full variable domain: DAGVTQSPTHLIKTRGQQVTLRCSPKSGHDTVSWYQQALGQGPQFIFQYYEEEERQRGNFPDRFSGHQFPNYSSELNVNALLLGDSALYLCASSFLPGQVLNEQFFGPGTRLTVL.

The rearrangement links TRBV19 to TRBJ1-6; D ambiguous. The CDR3 extends over 13 amino acids. V lost 3 bases and J lost 5, with 5 bases in between. Germline values: CDR1 LNHDA, CDR2 SQIVND (reference sequence). DNA of the CDR3: TGTGCCAGTAGTATCGGAGATAATTCACCCCTCCACTTT. It specifies CASSIGDNSPLHF.

This rearrangement joins TRBV4-2 to TRBJ2-3; D is possibly TRBD2 (5 bases). CDR1 is LGHNA and CDR2 is YNFKEQ in the germline V gene. Trimming pared 1 base from V and 4 bases from J, leaving 9 bases between. This CDR3 has 14 amino acids. The CDR3 region is CASSQGKAADTQYF. Here the CDR3 DNA reads TGTGCCAGCAGCCAAGGTAAAGCGGCAGATACGCAGTATTTT.

The rearrangement joins TRBV2 to TRBJ2-5, with D maybe TRBD1 (6 bases). This CDR3 comprises 14 residues. Trimming shortened V by 6 bases and J by 2 bases, and 13 bases separated the two germline ends. From germline, CDR1 is SNHLY and CDR2 FYNNEI. The CDR3 nucleotides read TGTGCCAGCAGGAACGGACAGTTGCAAGAGACCCAGTACTTC. Translation gives CASRNGQLQETQYF.

This clone was seen only a few times. This sequence joins TRBV6-4 and TRBJ2-7; D is undetermined. The V end lost 6 bases, the J end lost 5 bases, and 11 bases lay between the germline ends. This CDR3 spans 12 amino acids. The V gene's germline CDR1 is MRHNA and CDR2 SNTAGT. The CDR3 region is CASRKAAHEQYV. The CDR3 DNA is TGTGCCAGCAGGAAGGCGGCCCACGAGCAGTACGTC.